This TCR beta chain stems from a study of CD8 T cells in Susac syndrome. Through negative isolation, CD4+ and CD8+ T cells were obtained, while TEMRA cells were enriched using FACS. Per germline, CDR1 GTSNPN and CDR2 SVGIG (reference sequence). The CDR3 loop spans 13 amino acids. Trimming at V came to 1 base and at J to 3 bases, leaving 2 bases not matched to a gene. RNA was extracted with the RNeasy kit, and a quantity of roughly 0.5 to 1 ug was reverse transcribed using random hexamers. Amplification of TCR beta CDR3 by immunoSEQ multiplex PCR spanned 54 Vbeta and 13 Jbeta. One entry per CDR3 protein, called by TCRdb with MiXCR from the immunoSEQ multiplex PCR reads. There are about 120,000 distinct CDR3 sequences in the sample; around 90% occur only once, and approximately 0.12% lies in the top ten.

This chain uses TRBV30 with TRBJ1-1, with 7 bases matching TRBD1. The TCR originated in a human donor in good health. The sample comprised CD8+ T cells from PBMCs. CDR3 protein: CAWSAQGYTEAFF. In nucleotides, the CDR3 is TGTGCCTGGAGTGCACAGGGGTACACTGAAGCTTTCTTT. The entire variable domain, with the rest obtained from reference TRBV30 and TRBJ1-1, is as follows: SQTIHQWPATLVQPVGSPLSLECTVEGTSNPNLYWYRQAAGRGLQLLFYSVGIGQISSEVPQNLSASRPQDRQFILSSKKLLLSDSGFYLCAWSAQGYTEAFFGQGTRLTVV.